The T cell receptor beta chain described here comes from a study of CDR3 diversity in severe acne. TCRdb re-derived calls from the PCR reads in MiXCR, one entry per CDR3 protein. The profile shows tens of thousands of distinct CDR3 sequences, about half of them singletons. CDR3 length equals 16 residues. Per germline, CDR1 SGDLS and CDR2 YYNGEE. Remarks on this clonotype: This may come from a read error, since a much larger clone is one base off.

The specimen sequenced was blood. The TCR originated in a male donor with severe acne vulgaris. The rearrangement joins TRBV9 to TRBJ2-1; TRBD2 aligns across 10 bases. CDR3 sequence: CASSASTSGAYNEQLF. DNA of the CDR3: TGTGCCAGCAGCGCCTCAACTAGCGGGGCCTACAATGAGCAGCTCTTC.